Listed below are T cell receptor beta chains from one sample, sequenced in a study of CD8+ T cells in alopecia areata. Sequencing was performed with immunoSEQ multiplex PCR; in TCRdb, only in-frame clones are kept and a portion is missing. The data show more than 150,000 clones, 45% to 65% seen once. Source: CD4+ T cells sorted from blood, taken at week 4, from a patient treated with tofacitinib. The receptors originated from a human donor with alopecia areata. Both conserved end residues are trimmed from each CDR3.

cdr3_aa	v_call	j_call
AWSGTGGHTYNEQF	TRBV30	TRBJ2-1
ASSQSRPEKETQY	TRBV23-1	TRBJ2-5
AWTGGETQY	TRBV30	TRBJ2-5
ASSYSNWNSNNEQF	TRBV6-6	TRBJ2-1
ASSPTVNEKLF	TRBV7-6	TRBJ1-4
ASLKEGAVMAEAF	TRBV2	TRBJ1-1
ASSLDGSSGNTIY	TRBV5-4	TRBJ1-3
ASSVPPGQGSTNGYT	TRBV4-1	TRBJ1-2
ASSVVGEAGELF	TRBV9	TRBJ2-2
ATSRGTGGSYEQY	TRBV15	TRBJ2-7
SVGPMLTDTQY	TRBV29-1	TRBJ2-3
ASSQVLAPENIQY	TRBV4-2	TRBJ2-4
SVTGQLSSPGELF	TRBV29-1	TRBJ2-2
ATSSEGGAQHQY	TRBV15	TRBJ2-3
AINPGLGETQY	TRBV2	TRBJ2-5
ASSSYRDRVTQY	TRBV11-2	TRBJ2-3
ASRGDGEAF	TRBV2	TRBJ1-1
ASSLSGQGTETQY	TRBV28	TRBJ2-5
ASSLRDKLNGYT	TRBV19	TRBJ1-2
ASSLGNEQF	TRBV7-2	TRBJ2-1
SVEAPGGPGYT	TRBV29-1	TRBJ1-2
ASSYSRQNTEAF	TRBV6-5	TRBJ1-1
ASSLADASTDTQY	TRBV7-2	TRBJ2-3
ASSDGLSYEQY	TRBV2	TRBJ2-7
ASSYEGFVNEQF	TRBV5-1	TRBJ2-1
ATSRDLVYEQY	TRBV15	TRBJ2-7
ATSRGGRNEAF	TRBV15	TRBJ1-1
SVPRTGLSSGANVLT	TRBV29-1	TRBJ2-6
ASSRGTPAYEQY	TRBV27	TRBJ2-7
ASSSRREETQY	TRBV7-9	TRBJ2-5
ASSRLTGTALSDTQY	TRBV4-1	TRBJ2-3